The 30 T cell receptor beta chains listed next were all sequenced from one sample in a study of blood T cell repertoires in COVID-19. TCRdb keeps only in-frame clones here, not all; method: immunoSEQ multiplex PCR. Of roughly 400,000 clones in the sample, nearly 90% were seen once. Sequences were obtained from PBMCs or T cells enriched from blood (not recorded which). The receptor source for this set is a woman younger than 35 who had been exposed to COVID-19.

The chain couples TRBV6-1 to TRBJ1-1; D possibly corresponds to TRBD1 (5 bases). The CDR3 has 16 amino acids. V shed 4 bases and J shed 0 bases, with 15 bases lying between them. Germline loops: CDR1 MNHNS, CDR2 SASEGT. The CDR3 sequence: CASSVRPTGMNTEAFF. In DNA, the CDR3 is TGTGCCAGCAGTGTTCGACCCACAGGAATGAACACTGAAGCTTTCTTT.

The chain carries TRBV7-6 and TRBJ1-6, with D maybe TRBD1 (5 bases). CDR1 is SGHVS and CDR2 is FNYEAQ in the germline V gene. The V and J ends lost 4 bases and 8 bases respectively, with 12 bases between them. This CDR3 contains 14 residues. In nucleotides, the CDR3 is TGTGCCAGCAGCTCCGCAGGGCTTGATTCACCCCTCCACTTT. Translated: CASSSAGLDSPLHF.

This clone was observed once. This chain connects TRBV5-1 to TRBJ2-3, with D unclear. The germline gives CDR1 SGHRS, CDR2 YFSETQ. CDR3 length equals 16 residues. V gave up 0 bases and J gave up 2 bases, with 13 bases separating them. The CDR3 protein is CASSLVSGYNTDTQYF. CDR3 DNA sequence: TGCGCCAGCAGCTTGGTATCCGGGTATAACACAGATACGCAGTATTTT.

CDR3 nucleotide sequence: TGTGCCAGCAGTTATTTTCGGGGGAGCAACAATGAGCAGTTCTTC. It translates to CASSYFRGSNNEQFF. V is TRBV6-5 and J is TRBJ2-1; D is possibly TRBD2 (6 bases). The CDR3 spans 15 residues. The V end lost 3 bases, the J end lost 5 bases, and 14 bases lay between the germline ends. Germline CDR1 is MNHEY and CDR2 is SVGAGI.

In this sample, this clone turned up a few times. This chain links TRBV5-8 with TRBJ1-5, with a tentative D call TRBD1 (5 bases). Germline CDR1 and CDR2: SGHTS and YDEGEE. There are 13 residues in the CDR3. The V end lost 5 bases, the J end lost 6 bases, and 12 bases lay between the germline ends. This CDR3 reads CASRPAGIQPQHF. As DNA, the CDR3 is TGTGCCAGCAGACCCGCAGGGATTCAGCCCCAGCATTTT.

The V call is TRBV29-1, the J call TRBJ1-2; D gene uncertain. V was shortened by 6 bases and J by 8 bases, with 19 bases between the two germline ends. The CDR3 is 13 residues long. Germline lookup yields CDR1 SQVTM and CDR2 ANQGSEA. CDR3 sequence reads: CSVLRPSWVGYTF. CDR3 nucleotide sequence: TGCAGCGTCCTCAGGCCCTCCTGGGTGGGCTACACCTTC. The whole variable domain, filled in from reference TRBV29-1 and TRBJ1-2, reads SAVISQKPSRDICQRGTSLTIQCQVDSQVTMMFWYRQQPGQSLTLIATANQGSEATYESGFVIDKFPISRPNLTFSTLTVSNMSPEDSSIYLCSVLRPSWVGYTFGSGTRLTVV.

The V call is TRBV7-6, the J call TRBJ2-1; 9 bases are shared with TRBD2. CDR3 length: 18 amino acids. Per the germline V gene, CDR1 is SGHVS and CDR2 is FNYEAQ. The J segment lost 1 base and the V segment lost 1 base, leaving 8 bases of the junction unmatched. The CDR3, as DNA: TGTGCCAGCAGCTTAGGCCTAGCGGGGTTAGTGTCCTACAATGAGCAGTTCTTC. This sequence encodes CASSLGLAGLVSYNEQFF.

Many counts were recorded for this clone. The rearrangement uses TRBV6-4 and TRBJ2-1; D unclear. The germline V gene encodes CDR1 MRHNA and CDR2 SNTAGT. Trimming pared 0 bases from V and 0 bases from J, leaving 9 bases between. This CDR3 contains 16 residues. CDR3 sequence reads: CASSDSSRVSYNEQFF. DNA of the CDR3: TGTGCCAGCAGTGACTCGAGCCGGGTCTCCTACAATGAGCAGTTCTTC.

J is TRBJ2-7 and V is TRBV10-2, with TRBD1 identical over 9 bases. CDR1 is WSHSY, CDR2 SAAADI, per germline. Trimming at V came to 4 bases and at J to 7 bases, leaving 11 bases not matched to a gene. This CDR3 spans 15 amino acids. The CDR3 bases are TGCGCCAGCAGTGCGCCCGGGACAGGGTATCGGGAGCAGTACTTC. As protein: CASSAPGTGYREQYF.

The chain is built from TRBV30 and TRBJ2-5; 10 positions match TRBD2. This CDR3 comprises 14 residues. CDR1 GTSNPN and CDR2 SVGIG come from the germline V gene (reference sequence). The V segment lost 0 bases and the J segment 5 bases; nucleotides outside the gene matches: 3. The CDR3, as DNA: TGTGCCTGGAGTGTACGAGCGGGGGGGGAGACCCAGTACTTC. Amino acid sequence: CAWSVRAGGETQYF.

The gene calls are TRBV7-2 and TRBJ2-3, with 10 bases fitting TRBD2. Losses at the gene ends were 5 bases for V and 0 bases for J; bases not matched to a gene: 5. The CDR3 runs 16 residues. The V gene's germline CDR1 is SGHTA and CDR2 FQGNSA. CDR3 nucleotide sequence: TGTGCCAGCAGCCCCCGGACTAGCGGAAGCACAGATACGCAGTATTTT. It codes for CASSPRTSGSTDTQYF.

The CDR3 nucleotides read TGTGCCAGCAGATTATACGGGACGGGAGGCAAAAACATTCAGTACTTC. Translated, it gives CASRLYGTGGKNIQYF. The rearrangement links TRBV7-2 to TRBJ2-4; the match to TRBD2 covers 7 bases. After removal of 6 bases from V and 3 bases from J, the junction contained 11 bases not matched to a gene. Germline V CDR1 and CDR2: SGHTA, FQGNSA. The CDR3 is 16 amino acids.

This chain joins TRBV7-8 and TRBJ1-6, with D maybe TRBD1 (5 bases). Germline V CDR1 and CDR2: SGHVS, FQNEAQ. This CDR3 region has 16 residues. Trimming stripped 1 base from V and 10 bases from J, with 17 bases between. The CDR3 loop reads CASSLESTVLRSPLHF. The CDR3 region has the DNA TGTGCCAGCAGCTTAGAATCGACAGTTCTTAGGTCACCCCTCCACTTT.

The genes are TRBV29-1 and TRBJ2-6; D ambiguous. This CDR3 has 14 residues. The V end was cut by 1 base, the J end by 0 bases, with 4 bases between. Per the germline V gene, CDR1 is SQVTM and CDR2 is ANQGSEA. CDR3 in amino acids: CSVEALSGANVLTF. The CDR3 DNA sequence: TGCAGCGTTGAAGCACTCTCTGGGGCCAACGTCCTGACTTTC.

This chain connects TRBV6-1 to TRBJ2-1, with 9 bases that match TRBD1. Germline values: CDR1 MNHNS, CDR2 SASEGT. J gave up 4 bases and V 4 bases, and 11 bases lay outside the gene matches. The CDR3 has 17 amino acids. CDR3 amino acids: CASSAMLGTGLYNEQFF. CDR3 coding DNA: TGTGCCAGCAGTGCAATGTTAGGGACAGGGCTGTACAATGAGCAGTTCTTC.

This chain uses TRBV29-1 with TRBJ1-4; D perhaps matches TRBD1 (5 bases). V lost 5 bases to trimming and J lost 7 bases, with 14 bases between them. The CDR3 has 13 residues. The V gene's germline CDR1 is SQVTM and CDR2 ANQGSEA. This CDR3 reads CSVPGEAGEKLFF. DNA for the CDR3: TGCAGCGTTCCGGGGGAAGCGGGTGAAAAACTGTTTTTT.

The chain carries TRBV10-1 and TRBJ1-5, with unresolved D. The CDR3 totals 13 residues. Germline CDR1 reads WNHNN; CDR2 reads SYGVQD (reference sequence). Trimming left V 8 bases short and J 5 bases short, with 13 bases between. The CDR3: CASRRPQDQPQHF. Here the CDR3 DNA reads TGCGCCAGCCGGAGACCCCAAGATCAGCCCCAGCATTTT.

This clone was counted between two and nine times. CDR3 coding DNA: TGCGCCAGCAGCCAAGATCCAACACTCCCGGGAGTTTCCGTTGGGTCACCCCTCCACTTT. Amino acid sequence: CASSQDPTLPGVSVGSPLHF. The gene calls are TRBV4-1 and TRBJ1-6; no definite D call. The CDR3 length is 20 residues. V was clipped by 0 bases and J by 10 bases, with 28 bases between them. The V gene's germline CDR1 is MGHRA and CDR2 YSYEKL.

The sample holds a few counts of this clone. The CDR3 protein is CAIRPSSGTQYF. Here the CDR3 DNA reads TGTGCCATCAGGCCTAGCAGCGGTACGCAGTATTTT. V gene TRBV10-3 combines with J gene TRBJ2-3; a weak D match, TRBD2 (5 bases). CDR3 length: 12 residues. Trimming took off 6 bases at V and 8 bases at J, with 12 bases between the two ends. Germline V lookup: CDR1 ENHRY, CDR2 SYGVKD.

The chain has TRBV9 and TRBJ2-7; TRBD2 aligns across 9 bases. This CDR3 has 19 residues. Unmatched junction bases numbered 19, after V lost 3 bases and J lost 3 bases. Germline V CDR1 and CDR2: SGDLS, YYNGEE. As DNA, the CDR3 is TGTGCCAGCAGCGATCCTCCCGGGACTAGCAGCCCCCTCGGCTACGAGCAGTACTTC. Translation: CASSDPPGTSSPLGYEQYF.

The rearrangement uses TRBV9 and TRBJ2-1; 11 positions match TRBD2. The V gene end was trimmed by 3 bases and the J gene end by 0 bases; junction bases not matched to a gene: 8. Germline V lookup: CDR1 SGDLS, CDR2 YYNGEE. The CDR3 consists of 18 residues. As DNA, the CDR3 is TGTGCCAGCAGCGGTAATAGCGGGAGGGAAAGCTCCTACAATGAGCAGTTCTTC. Translated, it gives CASSGNSGRESSYNEQFF.

The chain has TRBV19 and TRBJ1-5, with D possibly being TRBD1 (6 bases). V lost 0 bases and J lost 6, with 15 bases in between. The CDR3 covers 16 residues. Germline assignment: CDR1 LNHDA and CDR2 SQIVND (reference sequence). CDR3 region: CASSIERTEAGQPQHF. In DNA, the CDR3 is TGTGCCAGTAGTATAGAAAGGACAGAAGCCGGTCAGCCCCAGCATTTT.

This sequence joins TRBV6-5 and TRBJ1-6, with TRBD1 as a possible D gene (5 bases). The CDR3 spans 15 residues. CDR1 is MNHEY and CDR2 is SVGAGI in the germline V gene. The germline V and J ends were trimmed by 0 bases and 6 bases, with 9 bases remaining between them. CDR3 sequence (DNA): TGTGCCAGCAGTTACTCTAGGGACTCTAATTCACCCCTCCACTTT. It codes for CASSYSRDSNSPLHF.

The chain carries TRBV2 and TRBJ2-7; unclear D gene. Per the germline V gene, CDR1 is SNHLY and CDR2 is FYNNEI. The CDR3 extends over 11 amino acids. V was clipped by 7 bases and J by 6 bases, with 10 bases between them. As DNA, the CDR3 is TGTGCCAGCACCCGTATCGGCGAGCAGTACTTC. Translated: CASTRIGEQYF.

The rearrangement joins TRBV28 to TRBJ1-3; D perhaps matches TRBD1 (5 bases). V dropped 6 bases and J dropped 2 bases, with 20 bases sitting between them. CDR1 is MDHEN, CDR2 SYDVKM, per germline. This CDR3 spans 17 amino acids. The CDR3: CASSTGHFPGPGNTIYF. The CDR3 nucleotides are TGTGCCAGCAGCACAGGACACTTCCCCGGCCCTGGAAACACCATATATTTT.

This chain uses TRBV23-1 with TRBJ1-4, with D tentatively TRBD1 (5 bases). TRBV23-1 is an ORF, and what it does is uncertain. Trimming cost V 5 bases and J 5 bases, with 9 bases left between them. The CDR3 loop spans 13 amino acids. The CDR3, as DNA: TGCGCCAGCAGTAGGGGCCGGAATGAAAAACTGTTTTTT. This translates into CASSRGRNEKLFF.

V and J are TRBV11-1 and TRBJ2-1; 8 nucleotides align to TRBD2. Looked up from germline, CDR1 is SGHAT and CDR2 is FQDESV (reference sequence). The ends lost 5 bases at V and 0 bases at J; junction bases unmatched: 6. The CDR3 is made up of 16 amino acids. The chain's CDR3 is CASSPGGDFSYNEQFF. DNA of the CDR3: TGTGCCAGCAGCCCGGGGGGGGATTTCTCCTACAATGAGCAGTTCTTC.

The sample holds one count of this clone. The V gene is TRBV10-3, the J gene TRBJ1-1, with 12 bases identical to TRBD1. The CDR3 runs to 15 residues. Germline lookup yields CDR1 ENHRY and CDR2 SYGVKD. J was trimmed by 4 bases and V by 7 bases; bases with no gene match: 7. The CDR3 region has the DNA TGTGCCATCACGGGGGACAGGGGGCGCTCCACTGAAGCTTTCTTT. Translation: CAITGDRGRSTEAFF.

The gene calls are TRBV7-8 and TRBJ1-2; D unresolved. Germline values: CDR1 SGHVS, CDR2 FQNEAQ. CDR3 length equals 13 residues. V lost 1 base, J lost 8 bases, and 11 bases lay in between. The chain's CDR3 is CASSLGELNGYTF. CDR3 sequence (DNA): TGTGCCAGCAGCTTAGGTGAACTTAACGGCTACACCTTC.

V usage is TRBV28 and J usage is TRBJ2-7; 11 positions agree with TRBD1. This CDR3 spans 14 amino acids. J lost 7 bases, V lost 4 bases, and 6 bases had no gene match. Per germline, CDR1 MDHEN and CDR2 SYDVKM. CDR3 amino acids: CASSSGQGAREQYF. CDR3 nucleotides: TGTGCCAGCAGTTCCGGACAGGGGGCGCGAGAGCAGTACTTC.